One sample yielded the 26 T cell receptor beta chains listed below, sequenced in a study of technical replicates of blood from a handful of donors. Measured with immunoSEQ multiplex PCR; TCRdb has only the in-frame clones, and not every one. The sample has approximately 97,000 clones, about 96% seen once; the top ten hold about 0.36%. What was sequenced was T cells isolated from PBMCs. The receptor set was obtained from a human donor in good health.

This clone was detected once. The V gene is TRBV6-1, the J gene TRBJ1-1; D is perhaps TRBD1 (5 bases). The CDR3 covers 11 residues. V lost 10 bases to trimming and J lost 8 bases, with 14 bases between them. The germline V gene encodes CDR1 MNHNS and CDR2 SASEGT. Here the CDR3 DNA reads TGTGCCACCATGGGGGGGACGGAAGCTTTCTTT. It translates to CATMGGTEAFF.

V gene TRBV4-1 combines with J gene TRBJ1-1; D perhaps matches TRBD1 (5 bases). Germline-derived CDR1 and CDR2 are MGHRA and YSYEKL. This CDR3 is built from 17 residues. Deletions cut 2 bases from V and 1 base from J, with 17 bases between. The CDR3 nucleotides read TGCGCCAGCAGCCAATCGGGAGGGGTTGGGGCGAACACTGAAGCTTTCTTT. Amino acids: CASSQSGGVGANTEAFF.

V and J are TRBV30 and TRBJ2-7; TRBD1 matches 8 bases. Germline V gene lookup returns CDR1 GTSNPN and CDR2 SVGIG (reference sequence). The CDR3 consists of 15 residues. Germline trimming cut 2 bases from V and 3 bases from J; bases unmatched to any gene: 9. In DNA, the CDR3 is TGTGCCTGGAGTACAAAGACAGGGGCCGACTACGAGCAGTACTTC. Translated: CAWSTKTGADYEQYF.

V is TRBV6-6 and J is TRBJ1-5; the D is unclear. V lost 2 bases to trimming and J lost 4 bases, with 12 bases between them. This CDR3 is 15 amino acids long. CDR1 and CDR2 (germline): MNHNY, SVGAGI (reference sequence). The CDR3 here is CASSYRVAGNQPQHF. The CDR3 bases are TGTGCCAGCAGTTACAGGGTGGCGGGGAATCAGCCCCAGCATTTT.

This sequence joins TRBV6-6 and TRBJ2-5; perhaps TRBD1 as D (6 bases). Germline CDR1 MNHNY, CDR2 SVGAGI (reference sequence). The length of the CDR3 is 14 residues. V dropped 2 bases and J dropped 8 bases, with 15 bases sitting between them. The CDR3: CASSYAGTTTTQYF. Written as DNA, the CDR3 is TGTGCCAGCAGTTACGCTGGGACAACAACTACCCAGTACTTC.

The chain couples TRBV28 to TRBJ1-2; D not resolved. V was clipped by 4 bases and J by 4 bases, with 13 bases between them. Germline CDR1 is MDHEN and CDR2 is SYDVKM. The CDR3 contains 14 residues. CDR3 DNA: TGTGCCAGCAGTTCGGACGGAGGCTCCTATGGCTACACCTTC. Its translation is CASSSDGGSYGYTF.

This chain links TRBV18 with TRBJ1-1; the D is unclear. The length of the CDR3 is 14 residues. Germline V gene sequence: CDR1 KGHSH, CDR2 LQKENI. V lost 3 bases and J 10 bases, leaving 18 bases between the germline ends. CDR3 coding DNA: TGTGCCAGCTCACCGGAGAGGAGGGATCCCCGAGCTTTCTTT. Protein: CASSPERRDPRAFF.

This clone was seen a single time. The chain has TRBV11-3 and TRBJ2-5; the match to TRBD2 covers 12 bases. The CDR3 is made up of 15 amino acids. V was clipped by 5 bases and J by 5 bases; unmatched bases: 6. Germline CDR1 reads SGHNT; CDR2 reads YENEEA. Here the CDR3 reads CASSTRLAGEETQYF. CDR3 bases: TGTGCCAGCAGCACCCGACTAGCGGGAGAGGAGACCCAGTACTTC.

This sequence joins TRBV15 and TRBJ2-1; 11 nucleotides line up with TRBD2. From germline, CDR1 is LNHNV and CDR2 YYDKDF (reference sequence). The V gene end was trimmed by 9 bases and the J gene end by 7 bases; junction bases not matched to a gene: 8. CDR3 length: 14 amino acids. CDR3 nucleotides: TGTGCCACAGATCTAGCGGGAGGAAGTAATGAGCAGTTCTTC. Amino acid sequence: CATDLAGGSNEQFF.

The chain's CDR3 is CASSIGSSYNEQFF. CDR3 DNA sequence: TGTGCCAGTAGTATAGGGAGCTCCTACAATGAGCAGTTCTTC. The chain joins TRBV19 to TRBJ2-1, with no clear D. CDR3 size: 14 residues. V was trimmed by 1 base and J by 0 bases, leaving 4 bases between them. CDR1 is LNHDA and CDR2 is SQIVND in the germline V gene (reference sequence).

This clone was seen just once. V usage is TRBV7-2 and J usage is TRBJ2-2; 8 bases are a match to TRBD2. CDR1 and CDR2 from the germline V gene are SGHTA and FQGNSA. Trimming cost V 2 bases and J 4 bases; bases outside gene matches: 9. The CDR3 totals 17 residues. In DNA form, the CDR3 reads TGTGCCAGCAGCTTATCAAGCGGGAGTCCCCCCACCGGGGAGCTGTTTTTT. It is translated as CASSLSSGSPPTGELFF.

The chain is built from TRBV10-3 and TRBJ1-1; the match to TRBD1 covers 9 bases. The CDR3 covers 14 residues. V lost 6 bases, J lost 5 bases, and 7 bases stayed unmatched. Germline values: CDR1 ENHRY, CDR2 SYGVKD. The CDR3 here is CAIRPGQGRTEAFF. DNA for the CDR3: TGTGCCATCAGGCCGGGACAGGGTCGAACTGAAGCTTTCTTT.

The chain combines TRBV9 with TRBJ2-5; tentatively, D is TRBD2 (5 bases). The CDR3 spans 13 residues. Trimming cost V 0 bases and J 3 bases, with 6 bases left between them. Germline V lookup: CDR1 SGDLS, CDR2 YYNGEE. The CDR3 DNA sequence: TGTGCCAGCAGCGTAGGAGCGGAAGAGACCCAGTACTTC. Amino acids: CASSVGAEETQYF.

The rearrangement links TRBV6-6 to TRBJ1-3, with no clear D. This CDR3 comprises 14 residues. Germline lookup yields CDR1 MNHNY and CDR2 SVGAGI (reference sequence). V dropped 7 bases and J dropped 2 bases, with 12 bases sitting between them. Written as DNA, the CDR3 is TGTGCCAGCACCCCGAGGGCCACTGGAAACACCATATATTTT. This gives the protein CASTPRATGNTIYF.

The rearrangement uses TRBV28 and TRBJ1-5, with 7 bases identical to TRBD1. CDR1 is MDHEN and CDR2 is SYDVKM in the germline V gene. The CDR3 is 14 amino acids. V dropped 2 bases and J dropped 4; count of bases not matched to a gene: 2. The CDR3 DNA sequence: TGTGCCAGCAGTTTACCGACAGGGAATCAGCCCCAGCATTTT. It yields the protein CASSLPTGNQPQHF.

This chain connects TRBV7-3 to TRBJ2-1, with 8 bases aligning to TRBD2. V lost 4 bases and J lost 5; bases outside the gene matches: 7. The germline CDR1 and CDR2 sequences are SGHTA and FQGTGA. This CDR3 region has 15 residues. CDR3 residues: CASSSALAGNNEQFF. The CDR3 region has the DNA TGTGCCAGCAGCTCTGCGCTAGCGGGCAACAATGAGCAGTTCTTC.

The chain recombines TRBV6-1 with TRBJ1-2, with 8 bases fitting TRBD1. CDR1 and CDR2 (germline): MNHNS, SASEGT. Trimming cost V 9 bases and J 3 bases; bases outside gene matches: 6. This CDR3 is built from 13 residues. This CDR3 reads CASTTGVDYGYTF. The CDR3, as DNA: TGTGCCAGTACGACAGGGGTCGACTATGGCTACACCTTC.

In its sample, this clone was seen once. The chain employs TRBV4-2 and TRBJ2-3, with 7 nucleotides matching TRBD1. The germline gives CDR1 LGHNA, CDR2 YNFKEQ. The CDR3 has 16 residues. The V segment lost 2 bases and the J segment 6 bases; nucleotides outside the gene matches: 11. The CDR3 region is CASSQYGTAPLDTQYF. CDR3 coding DNA: TGTGCCAGCAGCCAATACGGGACAGCTCCATTGGATACGCAGTATTTT.

This clone was found once. The chain couples TRBV27 to TRBJ1-2, with TRBD1 as a possible D gene (5 bases). Trimming left V 4 bases short and J 7 bases short, with 19 bases between. From germline, CDR1 is MNHEY and CDR2 SMNVEV (reference sequence). The CDR3 has 15 amino acids. The CDR3 region is CASSYRQRPDIGYTF. The CDR3 region has the DNA TGTGCCAGCAGTTATAGACAGAGGCCAGATATTGGCTACACCTTC.

The genes are TRBV5-1 and TRBJ2-3, with TRBD2 identical over 7 bases. This CDR3 contains 16 residues. Germline V gene sequence: CDR1 SGHRS, CDR2 YFSETQ. V was clipped by 0 bases and J by 1 base; unmatched bases: 5. CDR3 protein: CASSLVAGVGTDTQYF. Here the CDR3 DNA reads TGCGCCAGCAGCTTGGTTGCGGGAGTCGGCACAGATACGCAGTATTTT.

The CDR3 sequence is CAWSGQGYSNQPQHF. CDR3 bases: TGTGCCTGGAGCGGCCAGGGATATAGCAATCAGCCCCAGCATTTT. The chain recombines TRBV30 with TRBJ1-5; maybe TRBD1 (5 bases). Germline V CDR1 and CDR2: GTSNPN, SVGIG (reference sequence). V was shortened by 3 bases and J by 0 bases, with 12 bases between the two germline ends. This CDR3 region has 15 residues.

V is TRBV18 and J is TRBJ1-2, with a tentative D call TRBD1 (5 bases). CDR1 and CDR2 (germline): KGHSH, LQKENI. The CDR3 covers 15 residues. The V and J ends lost 2 bases and 2 bases respectively, with 12 bases between them. CDR3 residues: CASSPTSGGNYGYTF. The CDR3 coding sequence is TGTGCCAGCTCACCAACGTCCGGGGGAAACTATGGCTACACCTTC.

This chain uses TRBV6-5 with TRBJ2-2, with D perhaps matching TRBD2 (7 bases). This CDR3 has 14 amino acids. In germline, CDR1 is MNHEY, CDR2 SVGAGI. Trimming stripped 2 bases from V and 7 bases from J, with 11 bases between. The CDR3 nucleotides are TGTGCCAGCAGTTACGGGGGGGCTATCGGGGAGCTGTTTTTT. Protein: CASSYGGAIGELFF.

The CDR3 loop reads CASSLLGSGANVLTF. Written as DNA, the CDR3 is TGTGCCAGCAGTTTACTAGGCTCTGGGGCCAACGTCCTGACTTTC. The chain has TRBV28 and TRBJ2-6; D not certain. Germline CDR1 reads MDHEN; CDR2 reads SYDVKM. The CDR3 has 15 residues. Trimming took off 2 bases at V and 0 bases at J, with 5 bases between the two ends.

V and J are TRBV4-1 and TRBJ2-7; D is possibly TRBD2 (6 bases). Trimming removed 3 bases from V and 4 bases from J, with 13 bases in between. The CDR3 contains 14 residues. Germline V gene data show CDR1 as MGHRA and CDR2 as YSYEKL. The CDR3 DNA follows: TGCGCCAGCAGCCATCCCTCCGGGGGATACGAGCAGTACTTC. It specifies CASSHPSGGYEQYF.

In this sample, this clone turned up once. The chain combines TRBV7-6 with TRBJ2-1; 7 bases are a match to TRBD2. This CDR3 has 15 amino acids. V shed 1 base, J shed 3 bases, and the junction held 3 bases outside the gene matches. Germline V gene lookup returns CDR1 SGHVS and CDR2 FNYEAQ. The CDR3 loop reads CASSLGQRDYNEQFF. In DNA, the CDR3 is TGTGCCAGCAGCTTAGGCCAGCGGGACTACAATGAGCAGTTCTTC.